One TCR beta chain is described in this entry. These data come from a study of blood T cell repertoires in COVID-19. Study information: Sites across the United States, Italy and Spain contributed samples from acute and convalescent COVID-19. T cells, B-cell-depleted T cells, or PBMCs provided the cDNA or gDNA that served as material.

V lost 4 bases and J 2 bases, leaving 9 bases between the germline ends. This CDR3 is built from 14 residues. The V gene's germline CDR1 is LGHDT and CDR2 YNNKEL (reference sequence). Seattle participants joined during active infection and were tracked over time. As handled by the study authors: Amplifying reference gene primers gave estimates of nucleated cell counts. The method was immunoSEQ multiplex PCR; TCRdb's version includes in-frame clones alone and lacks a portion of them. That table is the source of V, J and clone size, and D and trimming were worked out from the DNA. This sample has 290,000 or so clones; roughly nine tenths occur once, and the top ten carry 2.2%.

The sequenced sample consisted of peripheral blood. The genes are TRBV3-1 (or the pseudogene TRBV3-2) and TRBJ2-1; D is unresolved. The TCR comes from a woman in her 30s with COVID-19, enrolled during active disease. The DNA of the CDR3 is TGTGCCAGCAGCCTTATAGGAGCCTACAATGAGCAGTTCTTC. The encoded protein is CASSLIGAYNEQFF.